The 21 T cell receptor beta chains below come from one sample, sequenced in a study of identical twins. Each CDR3 protein is one row after TCRdb ran MiXCR on the 5' RACE reads. The profile shows 700,000 or so distinct CDR3 sequences, less than 25% of them singletons. The same data also went into a second study, on T cells expressing NK-cell markers.

Sequenced sample: PBMCs. The receptors shown here come from a woman younger than 35 in good health.

This clonotype was picked up many times. CDR3 nucleotide sequence: TGCGCCAGCAGCCAAGGGACAGGGGGAGAGACCCAGTACTTC. Amino acid sequence: CASSQGTGGETQYF. The rearrangement links TRBV4-3 to TRBJ2-5; 10 bases are shared with TRBD1. The CDR3 has 14 amino acids. Germline V gene data show CDR1 as LGHNA and CDR2 as YSLEER. The V segment lost 1 base and the J segment 4 bases; nucleotides outside the gene matches: 0.

This clonotype came up many times. CDR3 amino acids: CASSLASGGPLHNEQFF. In nucleotides, the CDR3 is TGCGCCAGCAGCTTGGCTAGCGGGGGGCCTCTCCACAATGAGCAGTTCTTC. The V call is TRBV5-1, the J call TRBJ2-1; 11 bases line up with TRBD2. V gave up 0 bases and J gave up 5 bases; unmatched junction bases: 7. This CDR3 contains 17 residues. Looked up from germline, CDR1 is SGHRS and CDR2 is YFSETQ.

This clonotype was seen more than once but under ten times. The genes are TRBV11-2 and TRBJ2-5, with TRBD1 matching 8 bases. Germline CDR1 reads SGHAT; CDR2 reads FQNNGV. J gave up 5 bases and V 5 bases, and 22 bases lay outside the gene matches. This CDR3 is built from 19 residues. CDR3 coding DNA: TGTGCCAGCAGCCCCGGTCCCTGGTCCGACAGGGGCTTTTGGGAGACCCAGTACTTC. It codes for CASSPGPWSDRGFWETQYF.

The CDR3 loop reads CASSVGLAGVDPYEQYF. DNA for the CDR3: TGTGCCAGCAGCGTAGGCCTAGCGGGGGTGGACCCCTACGAGCAGTACTTC. The chain is built from TRBV9 and TRBJ2-7; 10 nucleotides line up with TRBD2. The V gene end was trimmed by 0 bases and the J gene end by 2 bases; junction bases not matched to a gene: 8. This CDR3 is built from 17 residues. Germline V gene sequence: CDR1 SGDLS, CDR2 YYNGEE.

This clonotype has just a few counts. V is TRBV9 and J is TRBJ1-2; D gene uncertain. The V gene's germline CDR1 is SGDLS and CDR2 YYNGEE. CDR3 size: 14 residues. The V and J ends lost 0 bases and 8 bases respectively, with 14 bases between them. This CDR3 is CASSVGNDIRGYTF. The DNA for the CDR3 is TGTGCCAGCAGCGTAGGGAACGACATCCGCGGCTACACCTTC.

The chain links TRBV27 to TRBJ2-1; 7 bases map to TRBD1. The V gene's germline CDR1 is MNHEY and CDR2 SMNVEV (reference sequence). The CDR3 is 13 amino acids. After removal of 3 bases from V and 7 bases from J, the junction contained 3 bases not matched to a gene. The CDR3, as DNA: TGTGCCAGCAGTTTGACAGGGTGGAATGAGCAGTTCTTC. Encoded protein: CASSLTGWNEQFF.

The V call is TRBV20-1, the J call TRBJ2-3; 11 nucleotides align to TRBD2. Germline V gene sequence: CDR1 DFQATT, CDR2 SNEGSKA (reference sequence). V shed 4 bases, J shed 4 bases, and the junction held 4 bases outside the gene matches. CDR3 size: 14 residues. The CDR3 DNA sequence: TGCAGTGCTAAACTAGCGGGAGTCTCAGATACGCAGTATTTT. Protein: CSAKLAGVSDTQYF.

This chain links TRBV5-1 with TRBJ2-3, with 11 bases matching TRBD1. The CDR3 is 15 residues long. The J segment lost 4 bases and the V segment lost 4 bases, leaving 5 bases of the junction unmatched. The germline V gene has CDR1 SGHRS and CDR2 YFSETQ. CDR3 protein: CASSRGQGASDTQYF. CDR3 coding DNA: TGCGCCAGCAGCCGCGGACAGGGGGCCTCAGATACGCAGTATTTT. Looking up the rest from reference TRBV5-1 and TRBJ2-3 gives the full variable domain: KAGVTQTPRYLIKTRGQQVTLSCSPISGHRSVSWYQQTPGQGLQFLFEYFSETQRNKGNFPGRFSGRQFSNSRSEMNVSTLELGDSALYLCASSRGQGASDTQYFGPGTRLTVL.

In this sample, this clonotype turned up a few times. The V and J genes are TRBV9 and TRBJ1-6; possibly TRBD1 for D (5 bases). The germline CDR1 and CDR2 sequences are SGDLS and YYNGEE. The CDR3 spans 15 residues. V gave up 0 bases and J gave up 9 bases, with 13 bases separating them. The DNA for the CDR3 is TGTGCCAGCAGCGTAGCTGGGGCTGAGGGTTCACCCCTCCACTTT. Protein product: CASSVAGAEGSPLHF.

At least ten counts were recorded for this clonotype. The chain carries TRBV6-5 and TRBJ2-7; D possibly corresponds to TRBD1 (6 bases). Germline loops: CDR1 MNHEY, CDR2 SVGAGI. The CDR3 totals 17 residues. V was shortened by 0 bases and J by 0 bases, with 15 bases between the two germline ends. The chain's CDR3 is CASSYSFARGSSYEQYF. The CDR3 DNA reads as TGTGCCAGCAGTTACTCGTTTGCAAGGGGGAGCTCCTACGAGCAGTACTTC.

This sequence joins TRBV7-6 and TRBJ2-7, with 9 bases identical to TRBD1. J was trimmed by 5 bases and V by 1 base; bases with no gene match: 3. CDR3 length: 14 amino acids. CDR1 is SGHVS, CDR2 FNYEAQ, per germline. CDR3 bases: TGTGCCAGCAGCTTAGAGGGACAGGGCGACGAGCAGTACTTC. Its translation: CASSLEGQGDEQYF.

The V and J genes are TRBV2 and TRBJ2-3, with D possibly being TRBD1 or TRBD2 (5 bases each). This CDR3 spans 14 amino acids. Deletions cut 8 bases from V and 4 bases from J, with 16 bases between. Germline V CDR1 and CDR2: SNHLY, FYNNEI. CDR3 in amino acids: CASLGTEFPDTQYF. The DNA for the CDR3 is TGTGCCAGCTTGGGGACCGAGTTTCCAGATACGCAGTATTTT.

This clonotype was observed at least ten times. The chain recombines TRBV12-3 or TRBV12-4 with TRBJ2-3, with D unclear. The V end lost 4 bases, the J end lost 0 bases, and 8 bases lay between the germline ends. This CDR3 is 14 amino acids long. Here the CDR3 DNA reads TGTGCCAGCAGTTCCCGCGGTAGCACAGATACGCAGTATTTT. It encodes CASSSRGSTDTQYF.

The rearrangement links TRBV6-2 or TRBV6-3 to TRBJ2-1; D remains ambiguous. Germline CDR1 is MNHEY and CDR2 is SVGEGT. The V and J ends lost 6 bases and 6 bases respectively, with 9 bases between them. The CDR3 loop spans 12 amino acids. The DNA for the CDR3 is TGTGCCAGCAGCCATGGGCCCAATGAGCAGTTCTTC. Residues: CASSHGPNEQFF.

The table lists this clonotype with many counts. The rearrangement joins TRBV5-1 to TRBJ1-6; the match to TRBD1 covers 8 bases. CDR1 and CDR2 (germline): SGHRS, YFSETQ. V lost 4 bases to trimming and J lost 1 base; unmatched junction nucleotides: 10. The CDR3 extends over 18 amino acids. The CDR3 spells CASSDGTGLKSYNSPLHF. The DNA for the CDR3 is TGCGCCAGCAGCGATGGGACAGGCCTAAAGTCCTATAATTCACCCCTCCACTTT.

This clonotype showed up just a few times. The rearrangement joins TRBV20-1 to TRBJ2-7, with 8 bases fitting TRBD1. This CDR3 comprises 13 residues. The junction had 2 bases not matched to a gene; V was cut back by 2 bases and J by 2 bases. From germline, CDR1 is DFQATT and CDR2 SNEGSKA (reference sequence). CDR3 residues: CSARQGATYEQYF. DNA of the CDR3: TGCAGTGCTAGACAGGGGGCAACCTACGAGCAGTACTTC.

This clonotype appeared once. For the CDR3, the DNA is TGTGCCAGCAGTCTACGACAGGGGGTAAAAAACATTCAGTACTTC. It specifies CASSLRQGVKNIQYF. This chain uses TRBV7-9 with TRBJ2-4; 9 nucleotides agree with TRBD1. This CDR3 spans 15 amino acids. CDR1 and CDR2 (germline): SEHNR, FQNEAQ (reference sequence). The junction had 7 bases not matched to a gene; V was cut back by 6 bases and J by 4 bases.

The CDR3 nucleotides read TGCAGTGCTAGCCAGCGCGGGACTAGCGGGGTGGATGAGCAGTTCTTC. Protein: CSASQRGTSGVDEQFF. V gene TRBV20-1 combines with J gene TRBJ2-1; 13 bases are a match to TRBD2. The V gene's germline CDR1 is DFQATT and CDR2 SNEGSKA (reference sequence). The CDR3 sequence is 16 residues long. V lost 3 bases, J lost 8 bases, and 10 bases stayed unmatched.

This clonotype was seen a handful of times. The chain uses TRBV20-1 and TRBJ1-5; tentative D call: TRBD1 (5 bases). Germline V gives CDR1 DFQATT, CDR2 SNEGSKA (reference sequence). Trimming removed 0 bases from V and 9 bases from J, with 15 bases in between. The CDR3 consists of 14 residues. CDR3 coding DNA: TGCAGTGCTAGAGAGGGGCAGGCGAATTGGCCCCAGCATTTT. The encoded protein is CSAREGQANWPQHF.

This chain links TRBV12-3 or TRBV12-4 with TRBJ2-3, with 11 positions matching TRBD2. This CDR3 comprises 14 residues. With V trimmed by 6 bases and J by 6 bases, 5 bases remained unmatched. The CDR3: CASSQTSGSDTQYF. The CDR3 region has the DNA TGTGCCAGCAGCCAAACTAGCGGGAGCGATACGCAGTATTTT.

The chain uses TRBV15 and TRBJ2-3; D is possibly TRBD2 (6 bases). The CDR3 has 14 residues. Germline loops: CDR1 LNHNV, CDR2 YYDKDF (reference sequence). Trimming took off 10 bases at V and 5 bases at J, with 19 bases between the two ends. Here the CDR3 DNA reads TGTGCCATCCGTCTGTCGGGAGAAATAGATACGCAGTATTTT. It specifies CAIRLSGEIDTQYF. The whole variable domain, remainder taken from reference TRBV15 and TRBJ2-3, is DAMVIQNPRYQVTQFGKPVTLSCSQTLNHNVMYWYQQKSSQAPKLLFHYYDKDFNNEADTPDNFQSRRPNTSFCFLDIRSPGLGDTAMYLCAIRLSGEIDTQYFGPGTRLTVL.